This TCR beta chain was obtained from a study of regulatory T cells in long-lasting Graves disease. Both iRepertoire HTBI primers and Arm-PCR of CDR3 regions were used to build the TCR beta libraries. A single record per CDR3 protein comes from TCRdb applying MiXCR to the multiplex PCR reads. This sample carries under 400,000 distinct CDR3 sequences, 16% of them seen once, and the ten largest clones take 25% to 30%. This clonotype came up many times. Between the trimmed V and J ends, which lost 3 bases and 4 bases, there was a span of 13 bases. This CDR3 comprises 14 residues. The time point here: newly diagnosed GD, antithyroid drugs for less than 3 months. Scientists built the TCR library using RNA that was extracted from PBMCs. Nine milliliters of peripheral blood were taken and placed in EDTA tubes. This same sample was also part of a study on T cells in Graves' hyperthyroidism and ophthalmopathy.

The source was peripheral blood mononuclear cells (PBMCs), collected at new diagnosis, from a patient treated with antithyroid drugs. The receptor was derived from a man aged 40-49 years with Graves disease. The rearrangement joins TRBV12-3 or TRBV12-4 to TRBJ2-7; TRBD2 is a possible D gene (7 bases). CDR3 sequence (DNA): TGTGCCAGCAGTTTCGGGGGGCAGAATTACGAGCAGTACTTC. Amino acid sequence: CASSFGGQNYEQYF.